These 14 T cell receptor beta chains were all obtained from the same sample, sequenced in a study of T cells expressing NK-cell markers. No DNA is given; TCRdb re-called the 5' RACE reads and lists each CDR3 protein once. Seen in this sample are fewer than 200,000 distinct CDR3 sequences; the ten most common clones hold less than 20%. Sequenced: blood T cells: a sorted CD56 or NKG2C T cell subset, CD4+ or CD8+ T cells, or bulk PBMC T cells (not recorded which). The receptor source for this set is a woman between 18 and 70 years old in good health.

The V and J genes are TRBV5-4 and TRBJ2-2; TCRdb gives TRBD1 as the D gene, but with no DNA this cannot be confirmed. Looked up from germline, CDR1 is SGHNT and CDR2 is YYREEE (reference sequence). The CDR3 is made up of 17 amino acids. The CDR3 here is CASSFLRDSTNTGELFF.

V and J are TRBV29-1 and TRBJ2-7. This CDR3 region has 13 residues. The V gene's germline CDR1 is SQVTM and CDR2 ANQGSEA. Here the CDR3 reads CSVVKGKIYEQYF.

CDR3 protein: CASSLGSGRTDTQYF. The V gene is TRBV7-7, the J gene TRBJ2-3; lacking DNA, the TRBD2 call made by TCRdb goes unchecked. CDR3 length equals 15 residues. Germline values: CDR1 SSHAT, CDR2 FNYEAQ (reference sequence).

This chain links TRBV29-1 with TRBJ2-7; the TCRdb D gene call, TRBD1, has no DNA to confirm it. Germline V gives CDR1 SQVTM, CDR2 ANQGSEA. The CDR3 extends over 14 amino acids. This chain's CDR3 is CSVGGTGVVGEQYF.

V and J are TRBV5-4 and TRBJ2-1; TCRdb outputs TRBD2, but without DNA this stays unchecked. Germline CDR1 SGHNT, CDR2 YYREEE (reference sequence). There are 17 residues in the CDR3. The CDR3: CASSSGLAGIPYNEQFF. Full variable domain (missing parts from reference TRBV5-4 and TRBJ2-1): ETGVTQSPTHLIKTRGQQVTLRCSSQSGHNTVSWYQQALGQGPQFIFQYYREEENGRGNFPPRFSGLQFPNYSSELNVNALELDDSALYLCASSSGLAGIPYNEQFFGPGTRLTVL.

The chain combines TRBV7-3 with TRBJ2-3; TCRdb returns TRBD2, unconfirmable since there is no DNA. The CDR3 sequence is 15 residues long. The germline gives CDR1 SGHTA, CDR2 FQGTGA. CDR3 residues: CASSRGTLGTDTQYF.

The chain carries TRBV4-1 and TRBJ1-5. The CDR3 sequence is 14 residues long. Germline loops: CDR1 MGHRA, CDR2 YSYEKL. The chain's CDR3 is CASSQDASGQPQHF.

The rearrangement links TRBV7-2 to TRBJ2-1; no DNA is available, so the TRBD2 call from TCRdb remains unchecked. This CDR3 region has 16 residues. From germline, CDR1 is SGHTA and CDR2 FQGNSA. The CDR3 here is CASSLSSGRLNNEQFF.

The rearrangement links TRBV3-1 to TRBJ1-2; TCRdb's D call of TRBD1 is untestable without DNA. The CDR3 has 14 amino acids. CDR1 and CDR2 (germline): LGHDT, YNNKEL (reference sequence). CDR3 sequence reads: CASSRGQGVYGYTF.

This chain connects TRBV12-3 or TRBV12-4 to TRBJ1-2; checking the TCRdb D call of TRBD1 is not possible without DNA. This CDR3 is 16 amino acids long. CDR3 sequence: CASSLSGSQANYGYTF.

CDR3 protein: CASSFQGSREAFF. The rearrangement joins TRBV12-3 or TRBV12-4 to TRBJ1-1; no DNA is available, so the TRBD1 call from TCRdb remains unchecked. The CDR3 consists of 13 residues.

V usage is TRBV12-3 or TRBV12-4 and J usage is TRBJ2-1; checking the TCRdb D call of TRBD2 is not possible without DNA. This CDR3 region has 14 residues. The CDR3 region is CASSLTRIYNEQFF.

This sequence joins TRBV3-1 and TRBJ2-7; the TCRdb D gene call, TRBD2, has no DNA to confirm it. Per germline, CDR1 LGHDT and CDR2 YNNKEL (reference sequence). This CDR3 is built from 15 residues. CDR3 amino acids: CASSQDAGGVREQYF.

The CDR3 protein is CASSLTVLAGGNEQFF. The chain employs TRBV5-1 and TRBJ2-1; TCRdb outputs TRBD2, but without DNA this stays unchecked. CDR1 and CDR2 (germline): SGHRS, YFSETQ. This CDR3 is 16 amino acids long.